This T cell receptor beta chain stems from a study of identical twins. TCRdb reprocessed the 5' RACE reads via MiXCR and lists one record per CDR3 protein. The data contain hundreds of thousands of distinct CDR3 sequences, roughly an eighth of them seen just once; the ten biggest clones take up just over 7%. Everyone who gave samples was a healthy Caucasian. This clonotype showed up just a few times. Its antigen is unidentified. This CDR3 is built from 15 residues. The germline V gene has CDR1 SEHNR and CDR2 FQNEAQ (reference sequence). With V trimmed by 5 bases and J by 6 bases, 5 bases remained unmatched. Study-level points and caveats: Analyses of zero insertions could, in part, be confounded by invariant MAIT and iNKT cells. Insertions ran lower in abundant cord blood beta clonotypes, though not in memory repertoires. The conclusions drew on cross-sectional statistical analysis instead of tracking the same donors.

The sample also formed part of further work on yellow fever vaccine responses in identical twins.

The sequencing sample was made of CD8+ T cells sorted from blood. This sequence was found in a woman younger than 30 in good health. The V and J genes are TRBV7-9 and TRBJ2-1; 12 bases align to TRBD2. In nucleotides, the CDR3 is TGTGCCAGCAGCCCTAGCGGGAGGGCCTTCAATGAGCAGTTCTTC. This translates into CASSPSGRAFNEQFF. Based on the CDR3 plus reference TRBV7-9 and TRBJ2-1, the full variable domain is DTGVSQNPRHKITKRGQNVTFRCDPISEHNRLYWYRQTLGQGPEFLTYFQNEAQLEKSRLLSDRFSAERPKGSFSTLEIQRTEQGDSAMYLCASSPSGRAFNEQFFGPGTRLTVL.